This T cell receptor beta chain was identified during a study of cytomegalovirus exposure and HLA in healthy donors. General study results and limits: Associated with cytomegalovirus, according to the listing, were some 180 TCR beta chains. Presence/absence analyses treated sequencing depth as roughly uniform across donors. Owing to their indistinguishability, certain V segments, notably TRBV6-2 and TRBV6-3, were excluded.

This clone was seen a few times. Its antigen is still unknown. V was pared by 3 bases and J by 2 bases, with 7 bases of the junction left unmatched. The germline gives CDR1 MRHNA, CDR2 SNTAGT. This CDR3 is built from 16 residues. In the PCR, 60 Vbeta and 13 Jbeta primers were used. TCRdb keeps only in-frame clones here, not all; method: immunoSEQ multiplex PCR. In the table there are roughly 100,000 clones, 70% to 75% of which are singletons. Sequencing input: PBMCs. The TCR sequence derives from a female donor in good health and CMV-seronegative. This chain connects TRBV6-4 to TRBJ2-1, with TRBD2 identical over 7 bases. CDR3 loop: CASSEGASGPYNEQFF. The CDR3 bases are TGTGCCAGCAGTGAAGGAGCTAGCGGCCCCTACAATGAGCAGTTCTTC.